This record covers a single TCR beta chain. Its target is unknown. The CDR3 is cut off 3 residues early in the read; its end comes from the germline J gene. This sample was included in a study of T cells in women clearing cervical HPV infection. About the research overall: Controls' single incident HPV16 infection cleared within 12 months without precancer. General study points: CIN3+ cases had significantly higher TCR repertoire richness than controls, but evenness did not differ.

Measured with immunoSEQ multiplex PCR; TCRdb has only the in-frame clones, and not every one. This repertoire includes 20,000 to 25,000 clones. V was clipped by 3 bases and J by 6 bases; unmatched bases: 8. CDR1 and CDR2 (germline): SQVTM, ANQGSEA. The CDR3 sequence is 14 residues long. Source material: blood buffy coat. The V and J genes are TRBV29-1 and TRBJ1-1; 9 nucleotides align to TRBD1. The sequence was collected from a woman between 18 and 69 years old with a cervical HPV16 infection that either progressed to CIN3+ or cleared (not recorded which). CDR3 DNA (partial): TGCAGCGTTGATGGGACAGGGTTTGGGTCTGAA. Protein: CSVDGTGFGSE. The complete CDR3 sequence is CSVDGTGFGSEAFF.